This section outlines one T cell receptor beta chain sequence together with its context. The sample originates from a study of technical replicates of blood from a few donors. Profiled with immunoSEQ multiplex PCR; TCRdb holds only in-frame clones, not every one. Of over 70,000 clones listed, roughly 96% are singletons. CDR1 and CDR2 (germline): MNHEY, SVGAGI. V lost 5 bases, J lost 4 bases, and 5 bases lay in between. This CDR3 is 11 amino acids long. The V call is TRBV6-5, the J call TRBJ2-5, with D hard to call. The sequenced sample was T cells isolated from PBMCs. This receptor was identified in a human donor in good health. CDR3 loop: CASSESETQYF. DNA for the CDR3: TGTGCCAGCAGTGAGTCAGAGACCCAGTACTTC.